This TCR beta chain stems from a study of CD8+ T cells in alopecia areata. Of note for this clone: Its target is not known.

cDNA serving as the sequencing template came from extracted, reverse transcribed RNA. Produced via immunoSEQ multiplex PCR; TCRdb's table is partial and in-frame only. The sample contains approximately 150,000 clones, 85% to 90% of which appear only once. General study findings and limits: Mice showed clearer TCR sharing than patients did, a gap that was possibly HLA-related.

V lost 4 bases, J lost 1 base, and 4 bases stayed unmatched. Germline loops: CDR1 SGHRS, CDR2 YFSETQ. The CDR3 runs to 14 residues. Sequencing used CD8+ T cells sorted from blood, obtained at week 0. The chain employs TRBV5-1 and TRBJ1-1; TRBD1 matches 7 bases. The source of this sequence is a human donor with alopecia areata. CDR3: CASSAYRGNTEAFF. The CDR3 DNA is TGCGCCAGCAGCGCCTACAGGGGGAACACTGAAGCTTTCTTT.